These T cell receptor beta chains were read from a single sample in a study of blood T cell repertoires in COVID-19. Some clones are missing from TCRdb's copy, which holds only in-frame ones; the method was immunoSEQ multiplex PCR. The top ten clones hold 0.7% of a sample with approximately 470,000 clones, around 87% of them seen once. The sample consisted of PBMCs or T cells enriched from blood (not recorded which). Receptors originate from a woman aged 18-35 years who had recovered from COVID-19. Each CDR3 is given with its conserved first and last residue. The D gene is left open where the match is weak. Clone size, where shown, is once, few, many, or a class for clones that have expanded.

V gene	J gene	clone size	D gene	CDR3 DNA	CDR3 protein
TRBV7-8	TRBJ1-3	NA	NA	TGTGCCAGCAGCTTAAGCGGGTTCTCTGGAAACACCATATATTTT	CASSLSGFSGNTIYF
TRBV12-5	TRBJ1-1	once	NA	TGTGCTAGTGGACGGGACACGCGAAACACTGAAGCTTTCTTT	CASGRDTRNTEAFF
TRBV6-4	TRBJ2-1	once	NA	TGTGCCAGCAGTGAACTCCCGTACAATGAGCAGTTCTTC	CASSELPYNEQFF
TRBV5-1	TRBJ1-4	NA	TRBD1	TGCGCCAGCAGCTTGGGGGGACAGCTTAATGAAAAACTGTTTTTT	CASSLGGQLNEKLFF
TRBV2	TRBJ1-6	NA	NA	TGTGCCAGCAGTGAAGGAGGGATTAATTCACCCCTCCACTTT	CASSEGGINSPLHF
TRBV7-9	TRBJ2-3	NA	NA	TGTGCCAGCATCCGGGGAGGTAGCACAGATACGCAGTATTTT	CASIRGGSTDTQYF
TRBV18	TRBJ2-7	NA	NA	TGTGCCAGCTCACCCGGGGACGGACAGAGTACCTACGAGCAGTACTTC	CASSPGDGQSTYEQYF
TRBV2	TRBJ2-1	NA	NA	TGTGCCAGCAGGGAGAATCGGGACAATGAGCAGTTCTTC	CASRENRDNEQFF
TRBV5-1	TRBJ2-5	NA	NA	TGCGCCAGCAGCTTGTCGGGGGGCGGGGTCGACGAGACCCAGTACTTC	CASSLSGGGVDETQYF
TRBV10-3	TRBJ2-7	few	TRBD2	TGTGCCATCAGTGACATAACTAGCGGGATTTCCTACGAGCAGTACTTC	CAISDITSGISYEQYF
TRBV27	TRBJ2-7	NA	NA	TGTGCCAGCAGTTTTTCAGGCCGTCGCGGGAACGAGCAGTACTTC	CASSFSGRRGNEQYF
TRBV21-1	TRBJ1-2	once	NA	TGTGCCAGCAGCATCCGGGACAGGGGGAACTATGGCTACACCTTC	CASSIRDRGNYGYTF
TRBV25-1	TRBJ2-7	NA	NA	TGTGCCAGCAGTGAATTTGGCAGGGGCACGTACGAGCAGTACTTC	CASSEFGRGTYEQYF
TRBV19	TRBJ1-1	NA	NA	TGTGCCAGCTCTGACGCCCCTGAGGGGAACACTGAAGCTTTCTTT	CASSDAPEGNTEAFF
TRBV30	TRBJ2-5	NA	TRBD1	TGTGCCTGGAGAGGGACAGGGTTTGGGGAGACCCAGTACTTC	CAWRGTGFGETQYF
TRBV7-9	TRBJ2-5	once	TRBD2	TGTGCCAGCAGAAAAGAGGTGGCAGCGGGGGGTCAAGAGACCCAGTACTTC	CASRKEVAAGGQETQYF
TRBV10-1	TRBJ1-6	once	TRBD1	TGCGCCATCGGACAGGGGAAGTCGTACGGTAATTCACCCCTCCACTTT	CAIGQGKSYGNSPLHF
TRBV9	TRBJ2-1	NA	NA	TGTGCCAGCAGTCCCCTCTCTGCGGGATTTAATGAGCAGTTCTTC	CASSPLSAGFNEQFF
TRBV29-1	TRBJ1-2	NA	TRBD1	TGCAGCGCTGGACAGGGTTTAAGCTATGGCTACACCTTC	CSAGQGLSYGYTF
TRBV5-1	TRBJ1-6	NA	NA	TGCGCCAGCAGCTTGGATCAGGGCAGGCCACCCCTCCACTTT	CASSLDQGRPPLHF
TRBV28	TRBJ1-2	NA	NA	TGTGCCAGCAGTCCCCCCTCGGGAGCGAGCTATGGCTACACCTTC	CASSPPSGASYGYTF
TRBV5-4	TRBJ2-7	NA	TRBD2	TGTGCCAGCAGCTCAACTAGCGGTTGGTCTGGGGAGCAGTACTTC	CASSSTSGWSGEQYF
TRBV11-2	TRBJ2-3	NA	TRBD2	TGTGCCAGCAGCTTTCAAACTAGCGGGGGTGGGACAGATACGCAGTATTTT	CASSFQTSGGGTDTQYF
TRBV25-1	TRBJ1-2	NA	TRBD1	TGTGCCAGCAGTGAATTCCGACAGGGGGCGGATGGCTACACCTTC	CASSEFRQGADGYTF
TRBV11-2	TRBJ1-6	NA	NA	TGTGCCAGCAGCCCTATGGCAGGGATTCGAAATTCACCCCTCCACTTT	CASSPMAGIRNSPLHF
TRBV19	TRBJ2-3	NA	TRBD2	TGTGCCAGTGGGGGGGGAGATACGCAGTATTTT	CASGGGDTQYF
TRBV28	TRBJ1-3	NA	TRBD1	TGTGCCAGCACCTCTACAGGGGGCGGAAACACCATATATTTT	CASTSTGGGNTIYF
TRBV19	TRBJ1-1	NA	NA	TGTGCCAGTAGTATCGGCATGGGCAGGGGACCCCGGAACACTGAAGCTTTCTTT	CASSIGMGRGPRNTEAFF
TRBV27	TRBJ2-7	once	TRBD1	TGTGCCAGCAGTTTATACGCGGGGACAGGGTCCTACGAGCAGTACTTC	CASSLYAGTGSYEQYF
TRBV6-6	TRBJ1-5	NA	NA	TGTGCCAGCAGTCGAGGGGCGAGCAATCAGCCCCAGCATTTT	CASSRGASNQPQHF
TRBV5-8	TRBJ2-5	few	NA	TGTGCCAGCAGCGACGATATTAGGTCTAGGCAGACCCAGTACTTC	CASSDDIRSRQTQYF
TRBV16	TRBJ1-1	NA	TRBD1	TGTGCCAGCAGCTCGACAGGGCAGGTGAACACTGAAGCTTTCTTT	CASSSTGQVNTEAFF
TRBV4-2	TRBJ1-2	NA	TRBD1	TGTGCCAGCAGCCAACCACAGGGGGCAGAATTTAACTATGGCTACACCTTC	CASSQPQGAEFNYGYTF
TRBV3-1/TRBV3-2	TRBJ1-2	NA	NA	TGTGCCAGCAGCCAATCACAGGGCATCTATGGCTACACCTTC	CASSQSQGIYGYTF
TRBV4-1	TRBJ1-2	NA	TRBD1	TGCGCCAGCAGCCAAGATCCAGGGGGCCTTGGCTACACCTTC	CASSQDPGGLGYTF
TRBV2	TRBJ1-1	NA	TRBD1	TGTGCCAGCAGGGAGGACAGGGACCGGGAAGCTTTCTTT	CASREDRDREAFF
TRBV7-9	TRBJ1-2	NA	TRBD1	TGTGCCAGCAGACACCGGACAGGGCCTAACTATGGCTACACCTTC	CASRHRTGPNYGYTF